These T cell receptor beta chains were read from a single sample in a study of blood T cell repertoires in COVID-19. Profiled with immunoSEQ multiplex PCR; TCRdb holds only in-frame clones, not every one. The sample has 200,000 to 250,000 clones; about nine tenths are singletons. The material sequenced was peripheral blood. These receptors originate from a woman aged 55-70 years with acute or convalescent COVID-19. CDR3s include the opening cysteine and the closing phenylalanine or tryptophan. D genes are given only for firm matches. Clone size is not always given. Where it is, it says once, few, many or a class for expanded clones.

TRBJ2-1	once	TRBV15	TRBD2	15	TGTGCCACCAGCAGAGGTAGCGGGAGGGACAATGAGCAGTTCTTC	CATSRGSGRDNEQFF
TRBJ1-4	.	TRBV19	.	15	TGTGCCAGTAGTATTGCGGGGGCGGCTAATGAAAAACTGTTTTTT	CASSIAGAANEKLFF
TRBJ2-1	few	TRBV3-1/TRBV3-2	.	15	TGTGCCAGCAGCCAAGTCAGGAGGCCTTACAATGAGCAGTTCTTC	CASSQVRRPYNEQFF
TRBJ2-1	.	TRBV5-1	TRBD2	15	TGCGCCAGCAGCTTGGAACTAGCGGGGTACAATGAGCAGTTCTTC	CASSLELAGYNEQFF
TRBJ2-5	once	TRBV27	TRBD2	14	TGTGCCAGCAGCCGACTAGCGGAGCAAGAGACCCAGTACTTC	CASSRLAEQETQYF
TRBJ2-3	.	TRBV27	.	15	TGTGCCAGCAGTTTAGGGCTAGCGAGAGCAGATACGCAGTATTTT	CASSLGLARADTQYF
TRBJ2-5	.	TRBV19	TRBD2	17	TGTGCCAGTAGTATTGGGACTAGCGGGGGGGCAGAAGAGACCCAGTACTTC	CASSIGTSGGAEETQYF
TRBJ1-6	.	TRBV3-1/TRBV3-2	.	14	TGTGCCGGCCCGTGGGCCGATCATTATTCACCCCTCCACTTT	CAGPWADHYSPLHF
TRBJ1-1	.	TRBV18	.	16	TGTGCCAGCTCACAGAGTAGTCAAGGGGGGAACACTGAAGCTTTCTTT	CASSQSSQGGNTEAFF
TRBJ1-2	.	TRBV11-1	.	13	TGTGCCAGCAGCCCCGGACTGTTCTATGGCTACACCTTC	CASSPGLFYGYTF
TRBJ1-6	.	TRBV6-5	TRBD1	16	TGTGCCAGCAGTTACAGTACGGGACAGGATAATTCACCCCTCCACTTT	CASSYSTGQDNSPLHF
TRBJ1-4	.	TRBV6-5	TRBD1	15	TGTGCCAGCAAGAGACAGGGGTTGAGTAATGAAAAACTGTTTTTT	CASKRQGLSNEKLFF
TRBJ2-1	.	TRBV30	TRBD2	14	TGTGCCTGGAGGTGGACTAGCGGGGGGAATGAGCAGTTCTTC	CAWRWTSGGNEQFF
TRBJ1-1	.	TRBV6-2/TRBV6-3	TRBD1	16	TGTGCCAGCAGTGACACCGGGACAGGGGCGAACACTGAAGCTTTCTTT	CASSDTGTGANTEAFF
TRBJ2-6	.	TRBV27	TRBD2	18	TGTGCCAGCAGTTCGGGACTAGCGGGAGGAAGGGGGGCCAACGTCCTGACTTTC	CASSSGLAGGRGANVLTF
TRBJ1-2	.	TRBV2	TRBD1	12	TGTGCCAGCAAGGGGGACAGGGGTGGCTACACCTTC	CASKGDRGGYTF
TRBJ2-1	.	TRBV12-2	.	16	TGTGCAAGTCGCTTACCTCCGGGACAGGGTTACAATGAGCAGTTCTTC	CASRLPPGQGYNEQFF
TRBJ1-2	.	TRBV2	TRBD1	13	TGTGCCAGCAGTGACAGGGGGCATTTGGGCTACACCTTC	CASSDRGHLGYTF
TRBJ1-2	.	TRBV4-3	.	14	TGCGCCAGCAGCCAAGAGATGGGCGTCGCTGGCTACACCTTC	CASSQEMGVAGYTF
TRBJ1-2	once	TRBV28	.	13	TGTGCCAGCAGTTCCTGGGGCGCCTCTGGCTACACCTTC	CASSSWGASGYTF
TRBJ1-5	.	TRBV13	.	13	TGTGCCAGCAGCGCGGACAGATATGGGCCCCAGCATTTT	CASSADRYGPQHF
TRBJ1-2	once	TRBV7-9	.	11	TGTGCCAGCAGCCGGACAGTGGGCGATACCTTC	CASSRTVGDTF
TRBJ1-6	.	TRBV6-6	.	14	TGTGCCAGCAGGGCGGGTCCGGATAATTCACCCCTCCACTTT	CASRAGPDNSPLHF
TRBJ1-1	.	TRBV15	.	12	TGTGCCACCAGCAGTCAGGGGAGAGAAGCTTTCTTT	CATSSQGREAFF
TRBJ2-3	.	TRBV5-4	TRBD2	18	TGTGCCAGCAGCTCTGTGATACTAGCGGGGCGTATCACAGATACGCAGTATTTT	CASSSVILAGRITDTQYF
TRBJ1-1	.	TRBV27	.	14	TGTGCCAGCAGTCTGTACAGGGTGGGCACTGAAGCTTTCTTT	CASSLYRVGTEAFF
TRBJ1-6	.	TRBV5-1	TRBD1	15	TGCGCCAGCAGCCCGGGACAGGGGGCACGTTCACCCCTCCACTTT	CASSPGQGARSPLHF
TRBJ2-7	.	TRBV7-9	.	14	TGTGCCAGCAGCTTCTCAGGGGGGTACTACGAGCAGTACTTC	CASSFSGGYYEQYF
TRBJ2-7	.	TRBV19	TRBD2	15	TGTGCCAGTAGCCCGACTAGCGGAGGGAGGAACGAGCAGTACTTC	CASSPTSGGRNEQYF
TRBJ1-1	.	TRBV29-1	.	12	TGCAGCGTTGACAGGGCAAGCACTGAAGCTTTCTTT	CSVDRASTEAFF
TRBJ2-1	.	TRBV25-1	TRBD1	15	TGTGCCAGCAGTAGGACAGGGGGGTCCTACAATGAGCAGTTCTTC	CASSRTGGSYNEQFF
TRBJ1-2	.	TRBV3-1/TRBV3-2	.	13	TGTGCCAGCAGCCAAGGAGGTTTAGCTGGCTACACCTTC	CASSQGGLAGYTF
TRBJ2-7	.	TRBV6-6	TRBD1	15	TGTGCCAGCAGCCGACGGGACAGGGGGGAAGGCGAGCAGTACTTC	CASSRRDRGEGEQYF
TRBJ2-6	.	TRBV12-3/TRBV12-4	.	13	TGTGCCAGCAGTCCATCTGGGGCCAACGTCCTGACTTTC	CASSPSGANVLTF
TRBJ2-5	.	TRBV4-1	TRBD1	15	TGCGCCAGCAGCCAAAGCCCGACAGGGAAAGAGACCCAGTACTTC	CASSQSPTGKETQYF
TRBJ1-2	.	TRBV9	TRBD1	11	TGTGCCAGCAGCGTGGGACAGGGCTACACCTTC	CASSVGQGYTF
TRBJ1-2	.	TRBV5-8	TRBD1	15	TGTGCCAGCAGTTTTGACAGGGCCACCAACTATGGCTACACCTTC	CASSFDRATNYGYTF
TRBJ2-7	.	TRBV6-2/TRBV6-3	.	16	TGTGCCAGCAGTTTCCAACTAGCCGTAAGCTCCTACGAGCAGTACTTC	CASSFQLAVSSYEQYF
TRBJ2-7	.	TRBV7-2	.	15	TGTGCCAGCAGCTTACGGTCCCCTCTCCCCTACGAGCAGTACTTC	CASSLRSPLPYEQYF
TRBJ2-7	.	TRBV18	TRBD2	15	TGTGCCAGCTCACCAGAGCGGGGGAGCTCCTACGAGCAGTACTTC	CASSPERGSSYEQYF
TRBJ1-2	.	TRBV10-3	.	14	TGTGCCATCAGTGCGGCAGGGGACGGGTATGGCTACACCTTC	CAISAAGDGYGYTF
TRBJ1-6	.	TRBV5-6	.	15	TGTGCCAGCAGCTTGATGGGGAGCCCTAATTCACCCCTCCACTTT	CASSLMGSPNSPLHF
TRBJ1-2	.	TRBV24-1	TRBD1	14	TGTGCCACCAGTGCTCCGGACAGGGGTCATGGCTACACCTTC	CATSAPDRGHGYTF
TRBJ1-2	.	TRBV7-9	.	18	TGTGCCAGCAGCCAGCAACCTAGAAGGACTTTGACGAGGTATGGCTACACCTTC	CASSQQPRRTLTRYGYTF
TRBJ2-2	once	TRBV11-3	.	14	TGTGCCAGCAGCCTCAGCGGCCTCACCGGGGAGCTGTTTTTT	CASSLSGLTGELFF
TRBJ2-7	.	TRBV7-9	.	15	TGTGCCAGCAGCCCGGGGGACCTGAGCTCCTACGAGCAGTACTTC	CASSPGDLSSYEQYF
TRBJ2-2	.	TRBV3-1/TRBV3-2	TRBD1	17	TGTGCCAGCAGCCATTGGGGGGGACAGGGGAACACCGGGGAGCTGTTTTTT	CASSHWGGQGNTGELFF
TRBJ2-1	.	TRBV18	TRBD2	18	TGTGCCAGCTCACCACAGGCTAGCGGGAACCAAGGGATTAATGAGCAGTTCTTC	CASSPQASGNQGINEQFF
TRBJ1-3	.	TRBV6-6	.	14	TGTGCCAGCAGTTACGGCGGCAGCGGAAACACCATATATTTT	CASSYGGSGNTIYF
TRBJ2-1	.	TRBV5-1	.	15	TGCGCCAGCAGCTTGGCGTCGGGGTCCTACAATGAGCAGTTCTTC	CASSLASGSYNEQFF
TRBJ1-2	.	TRBV19	TRBD1	14	TGTGCCAGTAGCGTAGACAGGGGCCCCTATGGCTACACCTTC	CASSVDRGPYGYTF
TRBJ1-1	.	TRBV28	.	12	TGTGCCAGCAGTCCCCCGGGCACTGAAGCTTTCTTT	CASSPPGTEAFF
TRBJ1-1	.	TRBV6-5	.	12	TGTGCCAGCAAGGAGGGGTACACTGAAGCTTTCTTT	CASKEGYTEAFF
TRBJ1-5	.	TRBV6-2/TRBV6-3	.	13	TGTGCCAGCAGCCTTAGTAGAAGGGACAATCCGCATTTT	CASSLSRRDNPHF
TRBJ2-2	.	TRBV4-1	.	14	TGCGCCAGCAGCTCCCAGGGGGGACCCGGGGAGCTGTTTTTT	CASSSQGGPGELFF
TRBJ1-1	.	TRBV15	.	15	TGTGCCACCAGCAGTGAATTAACAGGGTCCACTGAAGCTTTCTTT	CATSSELTGSTEAFF
TRBJ1-6	few	TRBV2	.	15	TGTGCCAGCAGTGGCCAGGGGTCAAACAATTCACCCCTCCACTTT	CASSGQGSNNSPLHF
TRBJ1-6	.	TRBV6-6	.	13	TGTGCCAGCAGCCCGGGTTCTAATTCACCCCTCCACTTT	CASSPGSNSPLHF
TRBJ2-7	.	TRBV6-6	.	16	TGTGCCAGCAGTTACGCGGCGGGAACAGCCCATTACGAGCAGTACTTC	CASSYAAGTAHYEQYF
TRBJ1-2	.	TRBV6-6	TRBD1	13	TGTGCCAGCAGTACAGGGGAAAGGGGTGGCTACACCTTC	CASSTGERGGYTF